The text below deals with one TCR beta chain. Looked up from germline, CDR1 is LNHDA and CDR2 is SQIVND (reference sequence). Trimming took 6 bases from V and 0 from J, leaving 18 bases between them. There are 17 residues in the CDR3. In the authors' workflow: ImmunoSEQ gave junction-only sequences without quality scores, so filtering differed. TCRdb's table, derived via immunoSEQ multiplex PCR, lists solely in-frame clones and lacks some. That table is the source of V, J and clone size, and D and trimming were worked out from the DNA. Among about 730,000 clones, over 60% were seen once, and the ten largest hold approximately 1.8%. The data were obtained in a study of shared clonotypes between healthy human individuals.

The TCR was taken from a woman aged 25 to 45 in good health. Sequenced: memory CD4+ T cells sorted from blood. Sample subset: CD45RA-negative fraction. The chain is built from TRBV19 and TRBJ1-3; D unresolved. The CDR3 coding sequence is TGTGCCAGTAGACTGAGGACTTACGGACCCTCTGGAAACACCATATATTTT. Protein sequence: CASRLRTYGPSGNTIYF.